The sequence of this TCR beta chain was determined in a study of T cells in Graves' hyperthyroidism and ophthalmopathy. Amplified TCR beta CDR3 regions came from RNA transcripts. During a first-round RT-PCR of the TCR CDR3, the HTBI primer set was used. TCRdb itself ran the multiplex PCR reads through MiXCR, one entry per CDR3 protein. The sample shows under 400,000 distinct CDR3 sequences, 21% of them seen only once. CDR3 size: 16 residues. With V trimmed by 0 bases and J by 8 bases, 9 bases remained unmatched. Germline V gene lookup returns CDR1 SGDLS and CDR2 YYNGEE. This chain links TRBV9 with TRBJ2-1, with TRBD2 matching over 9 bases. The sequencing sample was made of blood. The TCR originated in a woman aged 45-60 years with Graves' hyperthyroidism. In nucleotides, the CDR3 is TGTGCCAGCAGCGTAGGTGCGGGGGGGCCTTCGGATGAGCAGTTCTTC. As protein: CASSVGAGGPSDEQFF. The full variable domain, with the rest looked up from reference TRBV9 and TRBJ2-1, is DSGVTQTPKHLITATGQRVTLRCSPRSGDLSVYWYQQSLDQGLQFLIQYYNGEERAKGNILERFSAQQFPDLHSELNLSSLELGDSALYFCASSVGAGGPSDEQFFGPGTRLTVL.